The 25 T cell receptor beta chains given below trace back to one sample, sequenced in a study of T cell clonality in common variable immunodeficiency. Sequencing used immunoSEQ multiplex PCR; TCRdb keeps in-frame clones, though not all of them. In total the sample includes tens of thousands of clones, none of them seen once. Source material: peripheral blood mononuclear cells. The origin of the receptors is a person between 18 and 69 years old in good health.

In its sample, this clone was seen many times. The CDR3 extends 3 residues past the end of the read, so its final part is completed from the germline J gene. The rearrangement joins TRBV7-9 to TRBJ1-2; the match to TRBD1 covers 7 bases. From germline, CDR1 is SEHNR and CDR2 FQNEAQ (reference sequence). The V and J ends lost 5 bases and 1 base, in that order; junction bases with no gene match: 7. The CDR3 totals 15 residues. Incomplete CDR3 DNA: TGTGCCAGCAGCCCCCGGACAGGCGGTAACTATGGC. This encodes CASSPRTGGNYG. In full, the CDR3 reads CASSPRTGGNYGYTF. Combining the CDR3 with reference TRBV7-9 and TRBJ1-2 gives the whole variable domain DTGVSQNPRHKITKRGQNVTFRCDPISEHNRLYWYRQTLGQGPEFLTYFQNEAQLEKSRLLSDRFSAERPKGSFSTLEIQRTEQGDSAMYLCASSPRTGGNYGYTFGSGTRLTVV.

This clone was seen ten or more times. The read is 3 residues too short to cover the CDR3 end, so that end is filled in from the germline J gene. This chain uses TRBV19 with TRBJ2-3, with D tentatively TRBD1 (5 bases). Trimming removed 3 bases from V and 2 bases from J, with 9 bases in between. Germline-derived CDR1 and CDR2 are LNHDA and SQIVND (reference sequence). The CDR3 has 14 amino acids. The CDR3 here is CASSIARDTDTQYF. Incomplete CDR3 DNA: TGTGCCAGTAGTATCGCCAGGGACACAGATACG.

This clone was seen a few times. The CDR3 end lies 3 residues beyond the end of the read and is filled in from the germline J gene. V gene TRBV11-1 combines with J gene TRBJ2-7, with 8 nucleotides matching TRBD2. Trimming at V came to 1 base and at J to 5 bases, leaving 7 bases not matched to a gene. Germline V lookup: CDR1 SGHAT, CDR2 FQDESV (reference sequence). The CDR3 has 15 amino acids. The CDR3 here is CASSLGGTRFDEQYF. CDR3 DNA, as far as it was read: TGTGCCAGCAGCTTAGGTGGGACTAGATTCGACGAG.

On this clone: With the read ending 3 residues before the CDR3 end, the germline J gene is used to fill in that end. V gene TRBV20-1 combines with J gene TRBJ2-7; 11 bases map to TRBD1. V lost 4 bases, J lost 4 bases, and 9 bases stayed unmatched. CDR3 length equals 15 residues. Germline V CDR1 and CDR2: DFQATT, SNEGSKA (reference sequence). Here the CDR3 reads CSAMRGTGGSYEQYF. The sequenced CDR3 bases are TGCAGTGCTATGCGGGGGACAGGGGGTTCGTACGAG.

In this sample, this clone turned up many times. The read gets to within 3 residues of the CDR3 end, and the germline J gene fills in the rest. The chain has TRBV20-1 and TRBJ2-1, with TRBD2 matching over 12 bases. Germline CDR1 and CDR2: DFQATT and SNEGSKA (reference sequence). The CDR3 spans 16 residues. V trimming: 5 bases; J trimming: 0 bases; junction bases outside the gene matches: 5. The CDR3 spells CSALTSGGSSYNEQFF. The CDR3 DNA, read in part, is TGCAGTGCTTTGACTAGCGGGGGAAGCTCCTACAATGAG.

At least ten counts were recorded for this clone. The CDR3 end is not reached by the read, which stops 3 residues before it; the germline J gene fills it in. V and J are TRBV20-1 and TRBJ2-7; D might be TRBD1 (5 bases). The CDR3 spans 15 residues. The V gene's germline CDR1 is DFQATT and CDR2 SNEGSKA (reference sequence). V was trimmed by 1 base and J by 2 bases, leaving 15 bases between them. CDR3 amino acids: CSARVPQGLTYEQYF. The sequenced part of the CDR3 DNA is TGCAGTGCTAGAGTCCCCCAGGGTCTCACCTACGAG.

This clone showed up many times. The CDR3 is cut off 3 residues early in the read; its end comes from the germline J gene. The chain has TRBV5-4 and TRBJ2-5, with 8 bases identical to TRBD1. The J segment lost 4 bases and the V segment lost 10 bases, leaving 15 bases of the junction unmatched. This CDR3 contains 15 residues. CDR1 is SGHNT, CDR2 YYREEE, per germline (reference sequence). The CDR3 DNA, read in part, is TGTGCCTCCCCCGACCTACAGGGGGTTGGAGAGACC. Its protein product is CASPDLQGVGET. Given in full, the CDR3 is CASPDLQGVGETQYF.

This clone has ten or more counts. CDR3: CASSLERGGFNEQFF. Incomplete CDR3 DNA: TGTGCCAGCAGCTTAGAGCGGGGGGGCTTCAATGAG. The V call is TRBV7-8, the J call TRBJ2-1; 10 nucleotides line up with TRBD2. Read data end 3 residues before the CDR3 end; the end is taken from the germline J gene. V shed 1 base and J 6 bases; nucleotides not matched to a gene: 3. The germline CDR1 and CDR2 sequences are SGHVS and FQNEAQ. The CDR3 runs to 15 residues.

In its sample, this clone was seen many times. The read ends 3 residues early relative to the CDR3; the germline J gene fills the gap. The chain is built from TRBV6-1 and TRBJ1-3; 9 bases fit TRBD1. Looked up from germline, CDR1 is MNHNS and CDR2 is SASEGT. The CDR3 is made up of 15 amino acids. Losses at the gene ends were 4 bases for V and 1 base for J; bases not matched to a gene: 2. The DNA read from the CDR3 is TGTGCCAGCAGTGTCGACAGGGGGTCTGGAAACACC. Translating it yields CASSVDRGSGNT. The entire CDR3 protein is CASSVDRGSGNTIYF.

Concerning this clone: The read gets to within 3 residues of the CDR3 end, and the germline J gene fills in the rest. This chain connects TRBV18 to TRBJ2-3; 9 bases align to TRBD1. V gave up 4 bases and J gave up 4 bases; unmatched junction bases: 6. The CDR3 covers 15 residues. Germline CDR1 is KGHSH and CDR2 is LQKENI. The CDR3 region is CASSQDRGGPDTQYF. Partial CDR3 DNA: TGTGCCAGCTCACAGGACAGGGGTGGTCCAGATACG.

This clone was seen only a few times. The CDR3 end falls 3 residues outside the read, so it is completed with the germline J gene. The chain has TRBV7-9 and TRBJ1-2; D call uncertain. The CDR3 sequence is 14 residues long. From germline, CDR1 is SEHNR and CDR2 FQNEAQ (reference sequence). The CDR3 DNA, read in part, is TGTGCCAGCAGCTTAGTTATTAGTATGAATGAC. This sequence encodes CASSLVISMND. The complete CDR3 sequence is CASSLVISMNDYTF.

This clone was counted many times. The observed sequence ends 3 residues before the CDR3 terminus, with the missing tail filled in from the germline J gene. The chain employs TRBV5-1 and TRBJ2-2; D is possibly TRBD2 (6 bases). Trimming removed 5 bases at V and 0 bases at J, with 17 bases between. The germline V gene has CDR1 SGHRS and CDR2 YFSETQ. The length of the CDR3 is 17 residues. CDR3: CASRGGSGTANTGELFF. The CDR3 DNA, read in part, is TGCGCCAGCAGGGGTGGTAGCGGAACTGCGAACACCGGGGAG.

On this clone itself: The CDR3 is cut off 3 residues early in the read; its end comes from the germline J gene. V gene TRBV10-2 combines with J gene TRBJ2-7; the D gene is possibly TRBD1 (6 bases). Germline CDR1 and CDR2: WSHSY and SAAADI. V dropped 2 bases and J dropped 0 bases, with 8 bases sitting between them. The CDR3 is 14 residues long. The part of the CDR3 DNA that was read is TGCGCCAGCAGTGAGGGGGGCAACTCCTACGAG. It translates to CASSEGGNSYE. The complete CDR3 reads CASSEGGNSYEQYF.

There are many counts of this clone. The CDR3 goes on 3 residues after the read ends, and that part is filled in from the germline J gene. The rearrangement joins TRBV5-1 to TRBJ2-6; TRBD1 matches 10 bases. The CDR3 loop spans 19 amino acids. The V and J ends lost 1 base and 2 bases, in that order; junction bases with no gene match: 9. Looked up from germline, CDR1 is SGHRS and CDR2 is YFSETQ. The CDR3 loop is CASSLSRDRGRTGANVLTF. Partial CDR3 DNA: TGCGCCAGCAGCTTGAGTCGGGACAGGGGACGTACTGGGGCCAACGTC.

There are many counts of this clone. With the read ending 3 residues before the CDR3 end, the germline J gene is used to fill in that end. V gene TRBV6-4 combines with J gene TRBJ2-1; perhaps TRBD1 as D (5 bases). V dropped 2 bases and J dropped 5 bases, with 7 bases sitting between them. Per germline, CDR1 MRHNA and CDR2 SNTAGT. This CDR3 contains 13 residues. The part of the CDR3 DNA that was read is TGTGCCAGCAGTGACGCGGACAACAATGAG. Translating gives CASSDADNNE. The whole CDR3 reads CASSDADNNEQFF.

This clone was detected many times. The read is 3 residues too short to cover the CDR3 end, so that end is filled in from the germline J gene. The chain links TRBV18 to TRBJ2-3; 7 positions match TRBD1. The germline V gene encodes CDR1 KGHSH and CDR2 LQKENI. J was trimmed by 6 bases and V by 6 bases; bases with no gene match: 9. The CDR3 extends over 14 amino acids. The CDR3 bases that were read are TGTGCCAGCTCGCCTGACAGGGTCTCTGATACG. Its translation: CASSPDRVSDT. The full CDR3 protein reads CASSPDRVSDTQYF.

This clone was seen many times. The read terminates 3 residues before the CDR3 end, so the remaining end is supplied by the germline J gene. This chain links TRBV9 with TRBJ2-3, with D possibly TRBD1 on 5 matching bases. This CDR3 spans 14 amino acids. Germline-derived CDR1 and CDR2 are SGDLS and YYNGEE. Trimming took off 5 bases at V and 3 bases at J, with 13 bases between the two ends. The part of the CDR3 DNA that was read is TGTGCCAGCAGAAAGGGCAGGGCGACAGATACG. Protein product: CASRKGRATDT. The whole CDR3 region reads CASRKGRATDTQYF.

In its sample, this clone was seen many times. Read coverage stops 3 residues before the CDR3 terminus; the germline J gene supplies the remainder. This rearrangement joins TRBV5-1 to TRBJ2-3, with a weak D call TRBD2 (5 bases). The germline V and J ends were trimmed by 4 bases and 0 bases, with 18 bases remaining between them. Looked up from germline, CDR1 is SGHRS and CDR2 is YFSETQ. The CDR3 covers 17 residues. The sequenced part of the CDR3 DNA is TGCGCCAGCAGCCCCCCCCCACGAGCGGCTAGCACAGATACG. It translates to CASSPPPRAASTDT. The whole CDR3 reads CASSPPPRAASTDTQYF.

This clone was seen repeatedly, ten times or more. CDR3 DNA, as far as it was read: TGTGCCAGCAGTGAACAGGGGACCGGTGGC. Translated: CASSEQGTGG. The CDR3 in full is CASSEQGTGGYTF. The chain is built from TRBV6-1 and TRBJ1-2; TRBD1 might be the D (6 bases). The read ends 3 residues early relative to the CDR3; the germline J gene fills the gap. The CDR3 has 13 amino acids. From germline, CDR1 is MNHNS and CDR2 SASEGT. The V and J ends lost 2 bases and 7 bases respectively, with 11 bases between them.

The CDR3: CARYREGGNQPQHF. CDR3 bases read: TGTGCCAGGTACAGGGAGGGGGGCAATCAGCCC. V usage is TRBV7-9 and J usage is TRBJ1-5; TRBD1 is a possible D gene (6 bases). Read sequence stops 3 residues before the CDR3 end, and the germline J gene provides the missing end. The V gene lost 9 bases and the J gene lost 2 bases, with 14 bases spanning the gap. CDR1 and CDR2 from the germline V gene are SEHNR and FQNEAQ (reference sequence). CDR3 length: 14 amino acids.

This clone was found many times. The CDR3 is cut off 3 residues early in the read; its end comes from the germline J gene. V and J are TRBV20-1 and TRBJ1-2; D might be TRBD1 (6 bases). The CDR3 length is 14 residues. Between the trimmed V and J ends, which lost 5 bases and 4 bases, there was a span of 17 bases. Germline V gene lookup returns CDR1 DFQATT and CDR2 SNEGSKA (reference sequence). CDR3: CSAYDPQGSYGYTF. CDR3 DNA (partial): TGCAGTGCTTATGACCCCCAGGGGTCCTATGGC.

Ten or more counts support this clone. The read terminates 3 residues before the CDR3 end, so the remaining end is supplied by the germline J gene. V and J are TRBV7-2 and TRBJ1-6, with a weak D call TRBD1 (5 bases). The V end lost 6 bases, the J end lost 8 bases, and 14 bases lay between the germline ends. The CDR3 spans 14 residues. The germline CDR1 and CDR2 sequences are SGHTA and FQGNSA. CDR3 DNA (partial): TGTGCCAGCAGAAGGGACTTCGGTGATTCACCC. Translation: CASRRDFGDSP. The whole CDR3 sequence is CASRRDFGDSPLHF.

This clone was observed a handful of times. It may be a read error: a sequence one base away is much more abundant. The read stops 3 residues short of the end of the CDR3; the missing end is completed from the germline J gene. This chain uses TRBV6-1 with TRBJ2-3; 8 positions agree with TRBD1. The germline V gene encodes CDR1 MNHNS and CDR2 SASEGT. The CDR3 loop spans 14 amino acids. CDR3: CASSETGEPQPQYF. CDR3 bases read: TGTGCCAGCAGTGAGACAGGGGAGCCTCAGCCG.

A note on this clone: With the read ending 3 residues before the CDR3 end, the germline J gene is used to fill in that end. V usage is TRBV5-1 and J usage is TRBJ2-5; 8 bases are a match to TRBD2. The germline V gene has CDR1 SGHRS and CDR2 YFSETQ. The CDR3 extends over 16 amino acids. Trimming took 0 bases from V and 1 from J; bases not matched to a gene: 5. The CDR3 spells CASSLVGGGLQETQYF. The part of the CDR3 DNA that was read is TGCGCCAGCAGCTTGGTCGGCGGGGGGCTCCAAGAGACC.

This clone was recorded a few times. The read finishes 3 residues shy of the CDR3 end, and the germline J gene is used to complete it. The chain recombines TRBV2 with TRBJ2-1; 9 bases match TRBD1. The CDR3 totals 16 residues. Germline lookup yields CDR1 SNHLY and CDR2 FYNNEI. V was clipped by 1 base and J by 7 bases; unmatched bases: 8. CDR3 loop: CASSEGQGTGWNEQFF. CDR3 DNA (partial): TGTGCCAGCAGTGAAGGGCAGGGGACAGGGTGGAATGAG.